These 14 T cell receptor beta chains share one sample of origin, sequenced in a study of blood T cell repertoires in COVID-19. Assay used: immunoSEQ multiplex PCR; TCRdb lists only in-frame clones, some missing. Of more than 45,000 clones listed, over 75% were seen once; the top ten hold roughly 4.5%. The sample was peripheral blood. The receptors shown here come from a man aged 35 to 55 with active COVID-19.

This chain uses TRBV7-2 with TRBJ2-3; 8 bases line up with TRBD2. Germline V gene data show CDR1 as SGHTA and CDR2 as FQGNSA. V lost 1 base to trimming and J lost 5 bases; unmatched junction nucleotides: 5. There are 15 residues in the CDR3. This CDR3 is CASSLDAGGGDTQYF. CDR3 nucleotide sequence: TGTGCCAGCAGCTTAGATGCGGGAGGAGGAGATACGCAGTATTTT.

Only a few counts were recorded for this clone. This sequence joins TRBV27 and TRBJ1-3, with 7 bases matching TRBD1. The CDR3 runs 15 residues. Germline loops: CDR1 MNHEY, CDR2 SMNVEV (reference sequence). J was trimmed by 5 bases and V by 5 bases; bases with no gene match: 9. The CDR3 coding sequence is TGTGCCAGCAGTCCGACAGGGAGTCGTCGAAACACCATATATTTT. This encodes CASSPTGSRRNTIYF.

This sequence joins TRBV4-1 and TRBJ2-7; TRBD1 aligns across 8 bases. Germline CDR1 and CDR2: MGHRA and YSYEKL. V was clipped by 0 bases and J by 5 bases; unmatched bases: 12. This CDR3 contains 17 residues. The chain's CDR3 is CASSQDTRTGIPDEQYF. CDR3 nucleotides: TGCGCCAGCAGCCAAGATACTCGGACAGGGATCCCTGACGAGCAGTACTTC.

V and J are TRBV20-1 and TRBJ1-1; no clear D gene. V was shortened by 4 bases and J by 2 bases, with 5 bases between the two germline ends. The germline V gene encodes CDR1 DFQATT and CDR2 SNEGSKA (reference sequence). The length of the CDR3 is 11 residues. This CDR3 is CSAIYNTEAFF. CDR3 nucleotides: TGCAGTGCTATCTATAACACTGAAGCTTTCTTT.

The chain joins TRBV28 to TRBJ2-7; TRBD2 matches 15 bases. This CDR3 comprises 18 residues. CDR1 MDHEN and CDR2 SYDVKM come from the germline V gene. V gave up 3 bases and J gave up 12 bases; unmatched junction bases: 18. The CDR3 here is CASSLPFGLAGGKRSRYF. The CDR3 nucleotides are TGTGCCAGCAGTTTGCCTTTTGGACTAGCGGGAGGGAAGAGGTCTCGGTACTTC.

The rearrangement joins TRBV5-1 to TRBJ2-1; 9 positions agree with TRBD1. V lost 5 bases to trimming and J lost 3 bases; unmatched junction nucleotides: 6. Looked up from germline, CDR1 is SGHRS and CDR2 is YFSETQ. CDR3 length: 15 amino acids. Here the CDR3 DNA reads TGCGCCAGCAGATCCGGGACAGGGCACTACAATGAGCAGTTCTTC. Its translation: CASRSGTGHYNEQFF.

The V call is TRBV10-3, the J call TRBJ2-1, with 7 bases matching TRBD1. This CDR3 comprises 14 residues. Germline CDR1 ENHRY, CDR2 SYGVKD. Trimming removed 11 bases from V and 8 bases from J; junction bases left unmatched: 15. CDR3 protein: CAVRERQGPDEQFF. CDR3 nucleotide sequence: TGTGCCGTTCGAGAGCGACAGGGCCCGGATGAGCAGTTCTTC.

J is TRBJ2-7 and V is TRBV19; 7 positions match TRBD2. The trim removed 4 bases at V and 5 bases at J, leaving 11 bases unmatched. The CDR3 is 15 amino acids. The germline gives CDR1 LNHDA, CDR2 SQIVND (reference sequence). CDR3 residues: CASSNLWGGGNEQYF. The CDR3 coding sequence is TGTGCCAGTAGTAATCTATGGGGGGGAGGCAACGAGCAGTACTTC.

The CDR3 bases are TGCGCCAGCAACCGACACCGGGCCTCCTCACTAGTAGATACGCAGTATTTT. Protein sequence: CASNRHRASSLVDTQYF. This chain links TRBV5-1 with TRBJ2-3; possible D gene TRBD2, 5 bases. Germline V gene data show CDR1 as SGHRS and CDR2 as YFSETQ. This CDR3 is 17 amino acids long. V lost 6 bases and J 5 bases, leaving 25 bases between the germline ends.

The chain couples TRBV5-6 to TRBJ2-2, with 8 nucleotides matching TRBD1. Germline lookup yields CDR1 SGHDT and CDR2 YYEEEE. V lost 3 bases to trimming and J lost 1 base; unmatched junction nucleotides: 5. The CDR3 spans 16 residues. The DNA of the CDR3 is TGTGCCAGCAGCTGGGCGGACAGGGAGAACACCGGGGAGCTGTTTTTT. Translating it yields CASSWADRENTGELFF. Full variable domain (missing parts from reference TRBV5-6 and TRBJ2-2): DAGVTQSPTHLIKTRGQQVTLRCSPKSGHDTVSWYQQALGQGPQFIFQYYEEEERQRGNFPDRFSGHQFPNYSSELNVNALLLGDSALYLCASSWADRENTGELFFGEGSRLTVL.

This chain uses TRBV30 with TRBJ1-2, with 7 bases that match TRBD1. Germline CDR1 is GTSNPN and CDR2 is SVGIG (reference sequence). The CDR3 sequence is 13 residues long. Losses at the gene ends were 2 bases for V and 3 bases for J; bases not matched to a gene: 3. CDR3 nucleotides: TGTGCCTGGAGTAAACAGGGGTACTATGGCTACACCTTC. It encodes CAWSKQGYYGYTF. The full variable domain, completed using reference TRBV30 and TRBJ1-2, is SQTIHQWPATLVQPVGSPLSLECTVEGTSNPNLYWYRQAAGRGLQLLFYSVGIGQISSEVPQNLSASRPQDRQFILSSKKLLLSDSGFYLCAWSKQGYYGYTFGSGTRLTVV.

For this clone: The CDR3 ends on some other residue instead of the conserved phenylalanine or tryptophan, so this is likely a read error. The limits of the CDR3 on the DNA are not certain, so only TCRdb's listed CDR3 is given. CDR3 region: CASSEMTGLFS. The chain has TRBV6-1 and TRBJ1-1; TRBD1 is taken as the D call from the table, unchecked against the DNA. Germline CDR1 and CDR2: MNHNS and SASEGT. The CDR3 comprises 11 residues, both ends counted.

J is TRBJ2-2 and V is TRBV11-2; 9 bases are a match to TRBD1. V lost 5 bases and J lost 1; bases outside the gene matches: 5. Germline CDR1 and CDR2: SGHAT and FQNNGV. The CDR3 is 16 residues long. For the CDR3, the DNA is TGTGCCAGCAGCCCCGGACAGGGGAAGAACACCGGGGAGCTGTTTTTT. It is translated as CASSPGQGKNTGELFF.

In the case of this clone: Other DNA sequences in this sample translate to the same CDR3. V gene TRBV20-1 combines with J gene TRBJ1-1; unclear D gene. This CDR3 region has 11 residues. Germline CDR1 and CDR2: DFQATT and SNEGSKA (reference sequence). V was pared by 5 bases and J by 1 base, with 5 bases between. DNA of the CDR3: TGCAGTGCTTCGGGGAACACTGAAGCTTTCTTT. Residues: CSASGNTEAFF.